This TCR beta chain was obtained from a study of PD-1 blockade in classical Hodgkin lymphoma. Study-wide results and limits: Patients starting nivolumab less than 1 year after ASCT had lower diversity and were excluded from later analyses. Newly diagnosed patients reportedly had lower baseline TCR diversity than healthy donors. Those achieving complete response showed baseline diversity like newly diagnosed patients. At C4D1, TCR diversity had climbed significantly for CD4+ cells, though not for CD8+ cells.

Germline lookup yields CDR1 SGHDT and CDR2 YYEEEE. This CDR3 comprises 15 residues. About this clone itself: The target antigen is unknown. The junction departs from germline at one end; a sequencing error may be responsible.

This table comes from immunoSEQ multiplex PCR, and its TCRdb copy is limited to in-frame clones, with some not included. The sample shows about 39,000 clones, 77% of them seen only once. Specified time point: cycle 4 day 1 (C4D1), after less than 7 weeks of nivolumab. All trial patients relapsed after autologous stem cell transplantation. The chain joins TRBV5-6 to TRBJ1-4; no clear D. This clonotype was sampled from a human donor with classical Hodgkin lymphoma. The input for sequencing was peripheral blood mononuclear cells (PBMCs), taken before the fourth cycle of nivolumab. The CDR3 loop reads CASSLDGDTNEKLFF. In nucleotides, the CDR3 is TGTGCCAGCAGTTTGGACGGAGATACTAATGAAAAACTGTTTTTT.